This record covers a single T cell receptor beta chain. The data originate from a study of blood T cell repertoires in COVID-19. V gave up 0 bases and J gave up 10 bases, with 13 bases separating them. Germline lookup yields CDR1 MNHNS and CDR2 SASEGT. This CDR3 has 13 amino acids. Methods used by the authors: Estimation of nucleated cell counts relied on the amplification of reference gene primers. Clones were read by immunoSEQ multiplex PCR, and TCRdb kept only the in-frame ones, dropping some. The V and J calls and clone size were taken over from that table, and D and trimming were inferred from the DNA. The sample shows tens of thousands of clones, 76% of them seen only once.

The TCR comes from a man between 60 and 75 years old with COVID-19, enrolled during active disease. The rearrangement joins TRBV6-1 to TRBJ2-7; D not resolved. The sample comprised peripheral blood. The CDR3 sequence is CASSEAPPGGQYF. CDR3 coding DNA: TGTGCCAGCAGTGAAGCCCCGCCAGGTGGACAGTACTTC.